This TCR beta chain was recorded in a study of CD8 T cells in ankylosing spondylitis. Study results and caveats: As reported, disease-linked clones showed significant enrichment in matched ankylosing spondylitis synovial fluid.

This clonotype was recorded many times. Its antigen is currently unknown. MiXCR, run by TCRdb on the 5' RACE reads, gives a single entry per CDR3 protein. Of 250,000 or so distinct CDR3 sequences listed, 15% to 20% were seen once; the top ten hold approximately 33%. Unmatched junction bases numbered 10, after V lost 5 bases and J lost 0 bases. The CDR3 loop spans 16 amino acids. Germline V CDR1 and CDR2: SEHNR, FQNEAQ (reference sequence). The TCR sequence derives from a male donor with ankylosing spondylitis or in good health (not recorded which). This chain connects TRBV7-9 to TRBJ2-7, with 7 bases that match TRBD2. Material: blood, either unsorted or a sorted T cell fraction (not recorded which). The CDR3 region has the DNA TGTGCCAGCAGCCCAACAATCGGGGAGGGCTCCTACGAGCAGTACTTC. Amino acids: CASSPTIGEGSYEQYF.